The sequence of this T cell receptor (beta chain) was determined in a study of blood T cell repertoires in COVID-19. The CDR3 is 15 residues long. CDR1 and CDR2 from the germline V gene are KGHSH and LQKENI. With 1 base removed from V and 0 bases from J, the gap between germline ends came to 9 bases. Profiling relied on immunoSEQ multiplex PCR, and the TCRdb table lists in-frame clones only, not all of them. The sample shows 98,000 or so clones, about 89% of them seen only once. The sequence came from a human donor in a cohort sampled during active COVID-19. V gene TRBV18 combines with J gene TRBJ1-1, with D perhaps matching TRBD1 (5 bases). Source material: peripheral blood. The CDR3 loop is CASSPLTGMNTEAFF. The CDR3 DNA reads as TGTGCCAGCTCACCACTAACAGGTATGAACACTGAAGCTTTCTTT.